The following is a TCR beta chain sequence with its context. Its antigen remains unknown. Trimming removed 10 bases from V and 5 bases from J, with 6 bases in between. The length of the CDR3 is 11 residues. The V gene's germline CDR1 is MNHNY and CDR2 SVGAGI (reference sequence). The study profiled TCR beta VDJ and CDR3 using genomic DNA as template. TCRdb passed the reads through MiXCR, listing each CDR3 protein once. The data show hundreds of thousands of distinct CDR3 sequences, roughly 68% seen once. The sample originates from a study of CD8+CD57+ T cells in acquired aplastic anemia. Study context: Sorted CD4+ and CD8+ cell DNA averaged around 3.3 ug. The average read count for CD4+ cells in healthy donors was around 11 million.

Study-level points and caveats: Controls and patients did not differ significantly in CD8+ Simpson's diversity. Overlap between patients and controls comprised 25 to 35 CD8+ CDR3 sequences.

This sequence originates from a human donor in good health, serving as a control. Material: sorted CD4+, CD8+, or CD8+CD57+ T cells (not recorded which) from PBMCs. The rearrangement uses TRBV6-6 and TRBJ1-6; D gene unclear. CDR3 sequence (DNA): TGTGCCACCACAAATAATTCACCCCTCCACTTT. As protein: CATTNNSPLHF.